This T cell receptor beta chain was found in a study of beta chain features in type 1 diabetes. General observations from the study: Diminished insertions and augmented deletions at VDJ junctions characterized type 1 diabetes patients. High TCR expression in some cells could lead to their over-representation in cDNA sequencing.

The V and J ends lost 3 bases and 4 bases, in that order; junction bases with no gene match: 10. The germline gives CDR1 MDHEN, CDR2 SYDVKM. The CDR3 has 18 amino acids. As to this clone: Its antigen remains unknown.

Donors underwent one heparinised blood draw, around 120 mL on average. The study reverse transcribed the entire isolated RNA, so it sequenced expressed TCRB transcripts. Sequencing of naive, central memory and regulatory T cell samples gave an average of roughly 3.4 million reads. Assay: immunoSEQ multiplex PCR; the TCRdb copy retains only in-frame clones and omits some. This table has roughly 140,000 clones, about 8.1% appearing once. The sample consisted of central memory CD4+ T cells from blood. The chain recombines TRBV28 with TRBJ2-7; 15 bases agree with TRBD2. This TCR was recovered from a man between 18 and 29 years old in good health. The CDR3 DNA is TGTGCCAGCAGTTTGGGACTAGCGGGAGGATCGATACCTTACGAGCAGTACTTC. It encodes CASSLGLAGGSIPYEQYF.